Described below is a single T cell receptor (beta chain) sequence and its context. Diagnostic criteria defined recently for definite or probable disease were met by the Susac syndrome patients. The authors negatively isolated CD8+ and CD4+ T cells and FACS-enriched TEMRA cells. The data were taken from a study of CD8 T cells in Susac syndrome. RNA amounts of roughly 0.5 to 1 ug underwent reverse transcription with random hexamers. Amplification of the TCR beta CDR3 was carried out by immunoSEQ multiplex PCR, which spanned a total of 54 Vbeta and 13 Jbeta segments. From the immunoSEQ multiplex PCR reads, TCRdb called clonotypes with MiXCR, one entry per CDR3 protein. This sample has under 90,000 distinct CDR3 sequences, with 95% found just once. Losses at the gene ends were 7 bases for V and 5 bases for J; bases not matched to a gene: 6. The CDR3 extends over 13 amino acids. CDR1 and CDR2 (germline): MNHEY, SMNVEV (reference sequence).

V usage is TRBV27 and J usage is TRBJ2-7, with TRBD2 matching 9 bases. Source material: CD8+ T cells from PBMCs. The clonotype originates from a human donor with Susac syndrome. The CDR3 sequence: CASKTSGSDEQYF. CDR3 sequence (DNA): TGTGCCAGCAAGACTAGCGGATCAGACGAGCAGTACTTC.